Listed here are 12 T cell receptor beta chains from one sample, sequenced in a study of control samples from healthy donors and cancer patients. Here immunoSEQ multiplex PCR was the method, and the copy in TCRdb shows in-frame clones only, minus some. Among approximately 50,000 clones listed, 85% to 95% were seen once. Source material: blood. These receptors were obtained from a man aged 25-40 years in good health.

This chain's CDR3 is CASSQVGRGIDEQFF. The CDR3 coding sequence is TGCGCCAGCAGCCAAGTTGGCAGGGGAATCGATGAGCAGTTCTTC. The gene calls are TRBV4-1 and TRBJ2-1; possibly TRBD1 for D (6 bases). The CDR3 is made up of 15 amino acids. V lost 1 base to trimming and J lost 8 bases, with 15 bases between them. Germline lookup yields CDR1 MGHRA and CDR2 YSYEKL.

The chain carries TRBV11-2 and TRBJ2-3; no definite D call. Looked up from germline, CDR1 is SGHAT and CDR2 is FQNNGV. The CDR3 has 14 amino acids. V was clipped by 3 bases and J by 1 base, with 8 bases between them. CDR3 residues: CASSFLLGTDTQYF. CDR3 nucleotides: TGTGCCAGCAGCTTTTTACTTGGCACAGATACGCAGTATTTT.

The rearrangement uses TRBV3-1 (or the pseudogene TRBV3-2) and TRBJ1-2; TRBD1 aligns across 8 bases. V shed 4 bases and J 3 bases; nucleotides not matched to a gene: 4. This CDR3 region has 14 residues. The germline V gene has CDR1 LGHDT and CDR2 YNNKEL (reference sequence). This chain's CDR3 is CASSRQGPYYGYTF. The CDR3 nucleotides read TGTGCCAGCAGCCGACAGGGGCCTTACTATGGCTACACCTTC.

V usage is TRBV30 and J usage is TRBJ2-2, with TRBD2 matching over 9 bases. This CDR3 has 14 residues. Per the germline V gene, CDR1 is GTSNPN and CDR2 is SVGIG (reference sequence). J gave up 4 bases and V 7 bases, and 7 bases lay outside the gene matches. The CDR3, as DNA: TGTGCCTACGCGGGAGGGACTAGCACCGGGGAGCTGTTTTTT. Translation gives CAYAGGTSTGELFF.

This clone was recorded only once. V is TRBV10-3 and J is TRBJ2-7, with D perhaps matching TRBD1 (6 bases). The CDR3 covers 16 residues. Germline V gives CDR1 ENHRY, CDR2 SYGVKD. V was clipped by 3 bases and J by 3 bases, with 18 bases between them. The CDR3 is CAISELGQTRGYEQYF. In DNA form, the CDR3 reads TGTGCCATCAGTGAATTAGGACAGACTCGGGGCTACGAGCAGTACTTC.

The V and J genes are TRBV25-1 and TRBJ2-5; tentatively, D is TRBD2 (5 bases). The CDR3 is 13 amino acids. V was cut by 3 bases and J by 5 bases, with 10 bases left in between. In germline, CDR1 is MGHDK, CDR2 SYGVNS. The DNA of the CDR3 is TGTGCCAGCAGTGACCGGCGGGCTGAGACCCAGTACTTC. It translates to CASSDRRAETQYF.

The chain combines TRBV3-1 (or the pseudogene TRBV3-2) with TRBJ2-2; 12 nucleotides line up with TRBD2. The CDR3 is 19 amino acids. V dropped 2 bases and J dropped 1; count of bases not matched to a gene: 8. The germline gives CDR1 LGHDT, CDR2 YNNKEL (reference sequence). DNA for the CDR3: TGTGCCAGCAGCCAACACTCCGTGACTAGCGGGAGGAACACCGGGGAGCTGTTTTTT. Translating gives CASSQHSVTSGRNTGELFF.

The chain uses TRBV11-1 and TRBJ2-1; TRBD2 might be the D (5 bases). This CDR3 comprises 14 residues. Germline V lookup: CDR1 SGHAT, CDR2 FQDESV (reference sequence). Deletions cut 5 bases from V and 7 bases from J, with 15 bases between. CDR3 sequence: CASSTDWPRNEQFF. The CDR3 DNA follows: TGTGCCAGCAGCACGGACTGGCCTCGGAATGAGCAGTTCTTC.

The CDR3 loop is CASSQEATSGFNEQFF. The DNA for the CDR3 is TGCGCCAGCAGCCAAGAAGCGACTAGCGGGTTCAATGAGCAGTTCTTC. J is TRBJ2-1 and V is TRBV4-1, with TRBD2 identical over 10 bases. The CDR3 spans 16 residues. Germline loops: CDR1 MGHRA, CDR2 YSYEKL. Trimming at V came to 0 bases and at J to 6 bases, leaving 5 bases not matched to a gene.

The rearrangement uses TRBV18 and TRBJ1-3; 7 nucleotides align to TRBD1. This CDR3 has 16 residues. V shed 3 bases and J 1 base; nucleotides not matched to a gene: 6. Per the germline V gene, CDR1 is KGHSH and CDR2 is LQKENI. CDR3 residues: CASSPSGGSSGNTIYF. CDR3 sequence (DNA): TGTGCCAGCTCACCCTCAGGGGGGAGTTCTGGAAACACCATATATTTT. Based on the CDR3 plus reference TRBV18 and TRBJ1-3, the full variable domain is NAGVMQNPRHLVRRRGQEARLRCSPMKGHSHVYWYRQLPEEGLKFMVYLQKENIIDESGMPKERFSAEFPKEGPSILRIQQVVRGDSAAYFCASSPSGGSSGNTIYFGEGSWLTVV.

The chain carries TRBV5-1 and TRBJ1-1, with D unclear. Between the trimmed V and J ends, which lost 0 bases and 1 base, there was a span of 4 bases. The CDR3 is 13 residues long. Germline V CDR1 and CDR2: SGHRS, YFSETQ. CDR3 loop: CASSLAPNTEAFF. The CDR3 DNA reads as TGCGCCAGCAGCTTGGCCCCGAACACTGAAGCTTTCTTT. The full variable domain, in which reference TRBV5-1 and TRBJ1-1 provide the parts outside the CDR3, is KAGVTQTPRYLIKTRGQQVTLSCSPISGHRSVSWYQQTPGQGLQFLFEYFSETQRNKGNFPGRFSGRQFSNSRSEMNVSTLELGDSALYLCASSLAPNTEAFFGQGTRLTVV.

This chain connects TRBV5-4 to TRBJ2-2, with 8 bases aligning to TRBD1. Germline CDR1 SGHNT, CDR2 YYREEE (reference sequence). This CDR3 is built from 15 residues. Germline trimming cut 3 bases from V and 3 bases from J; bases unmatched to any gene: 4. CDR3 sequence reads: CASSWGQDYTGELFF. CDR3 DNA sequence: TGTGCCAGCAGCTGGGGACAGGATTACACCGGGGAGCTGTTTTTT.